This record concerns one T cell receptor beta chain sequence. With 4 bases clipped from V and 8 bases from J, the junction kept 7 bases outside the gene matches. The CDR3 length is 15 residues. Germline CDR1 reads LNHDA; CDR2 reads SQIVND (reference sequence). This specimen comes from a study of shared clonotypes between healthy human individuals. The table came from immunoSEQ multiplex PCR; TCRdb's copy has only in-frame clones and leaves some out. In the table there are approximately 2.5 million clones, over 85% of which are singletons. The chain joins TRBV19 to TRBJ1-6; 8 bases fit TRBD1. The material sequenced was naive CD4+ T cells sorted from blood. Regarding subset: CD45RA+ positively selected. The receptor was isolated from a man between 18 and 29 years old in good health. DNA for the CDR3: TGTGCCAGTAGTACCGCAGGGGGCTTACATTCACCCCTCCACTTT. It translates to CASSTAGGLHSPLHF.